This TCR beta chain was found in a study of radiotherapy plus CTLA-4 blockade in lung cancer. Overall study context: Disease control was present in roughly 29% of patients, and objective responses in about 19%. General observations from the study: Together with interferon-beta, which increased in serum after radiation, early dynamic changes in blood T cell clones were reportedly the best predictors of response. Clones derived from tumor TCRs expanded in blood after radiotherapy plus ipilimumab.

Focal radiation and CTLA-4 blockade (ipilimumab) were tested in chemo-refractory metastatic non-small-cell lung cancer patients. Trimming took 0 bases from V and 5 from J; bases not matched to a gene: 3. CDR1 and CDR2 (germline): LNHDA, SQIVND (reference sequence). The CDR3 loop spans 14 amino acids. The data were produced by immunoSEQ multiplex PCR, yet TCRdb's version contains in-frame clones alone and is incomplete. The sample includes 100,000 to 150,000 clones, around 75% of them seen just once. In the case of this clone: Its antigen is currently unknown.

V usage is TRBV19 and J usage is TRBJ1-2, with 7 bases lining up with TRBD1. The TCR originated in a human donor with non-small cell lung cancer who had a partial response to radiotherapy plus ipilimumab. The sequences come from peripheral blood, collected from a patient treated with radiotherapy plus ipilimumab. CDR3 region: CASSIEGTVYGYTF. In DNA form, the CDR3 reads TGTGCCAGTAGTATAGAGGGGACAGTTTATGGCTACACCTTC.